This record looks at one TCR beta chain sequence and its context. The sample comes from a study of blood T cell repertoires in COVID-19. On the study more broadly: COVID-19 samples collected from the United States, Italy and Spain covered acute and convalescent phases. T cells, B-cell-depleted T cells, or PBMCs supplied cDNA or gDNA.

Authors' analysis steps: Nucleated cell counts were estimated from reference gene primer amplification. Data came from immunoSEQ multiplex PCR; TCRdb stores just in-frame clones and leaves some out. The V and J calls and clone size are taken from that table; D and trimming were inferred from the DNA. The table lists roughly 41,000 clones, roughly 88% of them singletons. Sequenced sample: peripheral blood. The TCR was taken from a human donor in a cohort sampled during active COVID-19. The donor label of this sample is uncertain.

The CDR3 is CASSDPRDSYEQYF. Written as DNA, the CDR3 is TGCGCCAGCAGCGACCCCCGCGACAGCTACGAGCAGTACTTC. The chain is built from TRBV5-1 and TRBJ2-7, with D perhaps TRBD1 (5 bases). Deletions cut 4 bases from V and 3 bases from J, with 14 bases between. Germline CDR1 SGHRS, CDR2 YFSETQ. The CDR3 length is 14 residues.